The sequence of this TCR beta chain was determined in a study of blood T cells in healthy people across ages. Regarding the study as a whole: Estimated diversity that came from one million T cells was considered an underestimate.

From germline, CDR1 is SGDLS and CDR2 YYNGEE. V was cut by 2 bases and J by 1 base, with 6 bases left in between. This CDR3 is 13 amino acids long. Comments on this clonotype: Its antigen is unidentified. A much larger clone lies one base from this, so it may be a read error.

PBMCs numbering at least 7 million were isolated per sample. The authors ran a second PCR of about 6 to 11 cycles using a sample-barcoded 5' primer and a J-beta primer mix. One entry per CDR3 protein, called by TCRdb with MiXCR from the 5' RACE reads. Of approximately 800,000 distinct CDR3 sequences detected, approximately 25% appear once; the ten largest clones hold under 4%. These same records also appear under a second study, on T cells of mothers and their children. According to that study: Material was donated by three healthy Caucasian mothers and their six children. Related pairs of mothers and children showed slightly higher, non-significant overlap versus unrelated pairs.

Specimen: blood. The genes are TRBV9 and TRBJ2-5; perhaps D is TRBD1 or TRBD2 (5 bases each). This receptor was identified in a boy between 10 and 17 years old in good health. CDR3: CASSVGTQETQYF. CDR3 DNA: TGTGCCAGCAGCGTCGGGACCCAAGAGACCCAGTACTTC.